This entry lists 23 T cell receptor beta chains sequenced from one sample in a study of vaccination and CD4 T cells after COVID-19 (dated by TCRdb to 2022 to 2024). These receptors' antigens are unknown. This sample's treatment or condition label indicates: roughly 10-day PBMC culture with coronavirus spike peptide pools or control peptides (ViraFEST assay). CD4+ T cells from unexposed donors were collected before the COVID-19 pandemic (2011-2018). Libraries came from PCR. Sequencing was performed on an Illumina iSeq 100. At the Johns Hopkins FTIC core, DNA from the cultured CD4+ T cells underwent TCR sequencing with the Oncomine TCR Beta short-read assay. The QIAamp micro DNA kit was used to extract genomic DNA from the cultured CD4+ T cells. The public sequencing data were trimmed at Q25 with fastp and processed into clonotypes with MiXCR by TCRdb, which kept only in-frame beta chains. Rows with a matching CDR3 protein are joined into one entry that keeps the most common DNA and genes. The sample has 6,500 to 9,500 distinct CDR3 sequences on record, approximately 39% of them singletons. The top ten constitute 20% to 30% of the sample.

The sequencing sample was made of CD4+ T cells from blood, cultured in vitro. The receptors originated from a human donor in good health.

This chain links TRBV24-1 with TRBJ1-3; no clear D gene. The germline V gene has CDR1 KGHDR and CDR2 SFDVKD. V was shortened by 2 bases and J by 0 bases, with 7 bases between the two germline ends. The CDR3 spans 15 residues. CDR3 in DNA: TGTGCCACCAGTGATTCATCAGCCTCTGGAAACACCATATATTTT. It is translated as CATSDSSASGNTIYF.

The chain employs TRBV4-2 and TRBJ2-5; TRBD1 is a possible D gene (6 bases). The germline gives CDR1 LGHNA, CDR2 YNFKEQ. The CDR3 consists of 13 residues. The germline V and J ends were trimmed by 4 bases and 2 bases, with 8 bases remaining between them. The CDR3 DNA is TGTGCCAGCAGCCGGACAGTTCAAGAGACCCAGTACTTC. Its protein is CASSRTVQETQYF.

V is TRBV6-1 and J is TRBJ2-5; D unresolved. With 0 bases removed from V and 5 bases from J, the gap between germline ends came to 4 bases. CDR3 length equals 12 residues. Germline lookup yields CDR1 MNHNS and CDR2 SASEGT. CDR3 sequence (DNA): TGTGCCAGCAGTGAAGCTTGGGAGACCCAGTACTTC. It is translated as CASSEAWETQYF.

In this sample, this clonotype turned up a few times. The CDR3 loop is CASSSPRGGLTNTGELFF. The CDR3 DNA is TGTGCCAGCAGTTCACCGCGGGGGGGGCTCACGAACACCGGGGAGCTGTTTTTT. This rearrangement joins TRBV7-6 to TRBJ2-2, with TRBD2 matching 9 bases. V was pared by 6 bases and J by 0 bases, with 11 bases of the junction left unmatched. Germline loops: CDR1 SGHVS, CDR2 FNYEAQ. The CDR3 totals 18 residues.

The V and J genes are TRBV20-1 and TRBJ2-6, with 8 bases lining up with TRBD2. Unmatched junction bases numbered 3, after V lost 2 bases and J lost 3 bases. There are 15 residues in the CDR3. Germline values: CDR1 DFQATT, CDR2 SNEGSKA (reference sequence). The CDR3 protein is CSARTGGFGANVLTF. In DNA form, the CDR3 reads TGCAGTGCTAGAACGGGAGGGTTTGGGGCCAACGTCCTGACTTTC.

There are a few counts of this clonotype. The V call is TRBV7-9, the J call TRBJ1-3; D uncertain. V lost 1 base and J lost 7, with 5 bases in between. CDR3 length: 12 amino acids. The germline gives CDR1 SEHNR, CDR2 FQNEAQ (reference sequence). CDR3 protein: CASSLELNTIYF. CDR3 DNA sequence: TGTGCCAGCAGCTTAGAGCTTAACACCATATATTTT. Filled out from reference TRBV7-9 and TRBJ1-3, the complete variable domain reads DTGVSQNPRHKITKRGQNVTFRCDPISEHNRLYWYRQTLGQGPEFLTYFQNEAQLEKSRLLSDRFSAERPKGSFSTLEIQRTEQGDSAMYLCASSLELNTIYFGEGSWLTVV.

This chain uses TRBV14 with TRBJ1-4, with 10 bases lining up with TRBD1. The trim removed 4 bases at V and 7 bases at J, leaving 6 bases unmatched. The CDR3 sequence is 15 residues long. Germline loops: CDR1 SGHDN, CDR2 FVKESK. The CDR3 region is CASSPTGGIAEKLFF. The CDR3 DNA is TGTGCCAGCAGCCCGACAGGGGGCATCGCTGAAAAACTGTTTTTT.

The CDR3 loop reads CASSEPFLETQYF. CDR3 bases: TGTGCCAGCAGTGAGCCCTTCCTGGAGACCCAGTACTTC. V is TRBV2 and J is TRBJ2-5, with D uncertain. CDR3 length: 13 residues. V was cut by 3 bases and J by 5 bases, with 10 bases left in between. Germline V CDR1 and CDR2: SNHLY, FYNNEI.

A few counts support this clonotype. The chain's CDR3 is CASSIVGGTGELFF. The DNA for the CDR3 is TGTGCCAGTAGTATAGTGGGAGGCACCGGGGAGCTGTTTTTT. The genes are TRBV19 and TRBJ2-2; D may be TRBD2 (6 bases). V was pared by 1 base and J by 4 bases, with 7 bases between. CDR1 and CDR2 (germline): LNHDA, SQIVND (reference sequence). The CDR3 sequence is 14 residues long.

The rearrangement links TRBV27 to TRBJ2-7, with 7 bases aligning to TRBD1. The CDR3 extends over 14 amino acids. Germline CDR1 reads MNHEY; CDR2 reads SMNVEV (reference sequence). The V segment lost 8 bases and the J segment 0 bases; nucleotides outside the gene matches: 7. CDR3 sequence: CASSWGQSSYEQYF. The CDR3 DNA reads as TGTGCCAGCTCTTGGGGACAGAGCTCCTACGAGCAGTACTTC.

The CDR3 DNA reads as TGTGCCAGCAGTTTGCAGCGGGCGGGAGGGAATGAGCAGTTCTTC. It is translated as CASSLQRAGGNEQFF. This chain joins TRBV28 and TRBJ2-1, with 9 bases matching TRBD2. The CDR3 spans 15 residues. Germline trimming cut 3 bases from V and 7 bases from J; bases unmatched to any gene: 7. CDR1 and CDR2 from the germline V gene are MDHEN and SYDVKM. The variable domain in full, with the rest retrieved from reference TRBV28 and TRBJ2-1, is DVKVTQSSRYLVKRTGEKVFLECVQDMDHENMFWYRQDPGLGLRLIYFSYDVKMKEKGDIPEGYSVSREKKERFSLILESASTNQTSMYLCASSLQRAGGNEQFFGPGTRLTVL.

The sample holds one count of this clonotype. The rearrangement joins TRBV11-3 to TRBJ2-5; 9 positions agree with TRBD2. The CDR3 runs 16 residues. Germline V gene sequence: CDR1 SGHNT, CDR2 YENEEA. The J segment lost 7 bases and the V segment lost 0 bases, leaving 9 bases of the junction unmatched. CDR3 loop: CASSLDSGGSPGTQYF. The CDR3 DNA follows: TGTGCCAGCAGCTTAGATAGCGGGGGATCCCCCGGGACCCAGTACTTC.

The CDR3 region has the DNA TGTGCCATCAGGGGGTACGACGGCGATTCACCCCTCCACTTT. Translation gives CAIRGYDGDSPLHF. The chain joins TRBV10-3 to TRBJ1-6; D gene unclear. The germline CDR1 and CDR2 sequences are ENHRY and SYGVKD. The CDR3 covers 14 residues. With 6 bases removed from V and 8 bases from J, the gap between germline ends came to 14 bases.

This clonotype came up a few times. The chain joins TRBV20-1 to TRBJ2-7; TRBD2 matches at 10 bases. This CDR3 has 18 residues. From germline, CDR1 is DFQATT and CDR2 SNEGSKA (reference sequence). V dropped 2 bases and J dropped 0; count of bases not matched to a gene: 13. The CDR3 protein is CSARPFPAGGLLSYEQYF. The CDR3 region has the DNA TGCAGTGCTAGACCCTTCCCAGCGGGAGGGCTCCTCTCCTACGAGCAGTACTTC.

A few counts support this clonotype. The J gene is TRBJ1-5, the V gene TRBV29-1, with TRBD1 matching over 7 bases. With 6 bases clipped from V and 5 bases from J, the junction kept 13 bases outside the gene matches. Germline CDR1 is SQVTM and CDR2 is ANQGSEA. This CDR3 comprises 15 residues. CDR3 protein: CSVRQGEDVDQPQHF. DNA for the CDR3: TGCAGCGTCCGACAGGGTGAGGATGTAGATCAGCCCCAGCATTTT.

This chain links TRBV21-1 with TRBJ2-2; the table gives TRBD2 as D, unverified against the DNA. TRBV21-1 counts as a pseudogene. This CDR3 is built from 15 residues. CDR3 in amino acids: CASSREREWSGELFF. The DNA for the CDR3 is TGTGCCAGCAGCAGAGAACGGGAGTGGTCCGGGGAGCTGTTTTTT.

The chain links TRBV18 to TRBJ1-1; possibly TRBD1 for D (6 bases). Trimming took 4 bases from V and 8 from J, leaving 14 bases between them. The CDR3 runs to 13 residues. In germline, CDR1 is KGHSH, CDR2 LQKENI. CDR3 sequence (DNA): TGTGCCAGCTCACTGCTCGGACAGCCCGAAGCTTTCTTT. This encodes CASSLLGQPEAFF. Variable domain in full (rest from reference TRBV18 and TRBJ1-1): NAGVMQNPRHLVRRRGQEARLRCSPMKGHSHVYWYRQLPEEGLKFMVYLQKENIIDESGMPKERFSAEFPKEGPSILRIQQVVRGDSAAYFCASSLLGQPEAFFGQGTRLTVV.

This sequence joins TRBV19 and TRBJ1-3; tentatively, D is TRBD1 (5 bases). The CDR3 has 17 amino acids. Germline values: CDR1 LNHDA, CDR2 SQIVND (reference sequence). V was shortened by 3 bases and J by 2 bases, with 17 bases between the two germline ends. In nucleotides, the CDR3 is TGTGCCAGTAGTATCGGTACTGGGGGGATTACTGGAAACACCATATATTTT. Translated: CASSIGTGGITGNTIYF.

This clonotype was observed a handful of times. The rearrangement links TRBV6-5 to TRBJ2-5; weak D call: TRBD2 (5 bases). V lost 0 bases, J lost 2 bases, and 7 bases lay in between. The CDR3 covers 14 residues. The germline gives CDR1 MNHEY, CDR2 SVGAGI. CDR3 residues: CASSYSPGQETQYF. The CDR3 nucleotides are TGTGCCAGCAGTTACTCTCCGGGGCAAGAGACCCAGTACTTC.

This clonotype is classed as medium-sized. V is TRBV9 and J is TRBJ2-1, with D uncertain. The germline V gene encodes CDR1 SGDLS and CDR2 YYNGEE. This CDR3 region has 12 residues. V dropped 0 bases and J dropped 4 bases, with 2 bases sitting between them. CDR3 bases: TGTGCCAGCAGCGTAGGATACAATGAGCAGTTCTTC. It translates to CASSVGYNEQFF.

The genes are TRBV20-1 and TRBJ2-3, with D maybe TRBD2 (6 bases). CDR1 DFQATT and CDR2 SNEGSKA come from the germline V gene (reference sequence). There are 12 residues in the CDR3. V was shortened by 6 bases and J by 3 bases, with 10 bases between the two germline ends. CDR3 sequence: CSAEEGTDTQYF. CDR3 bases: TGCAGTGCCGAGGAGGGAACAGATACGCAGTATTTT.

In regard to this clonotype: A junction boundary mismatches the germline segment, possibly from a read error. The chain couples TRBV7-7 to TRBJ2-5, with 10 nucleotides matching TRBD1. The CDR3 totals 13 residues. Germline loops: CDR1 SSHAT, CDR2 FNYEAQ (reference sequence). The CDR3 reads CASSPRTGGTQYF. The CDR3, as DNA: TGTGCTAGCAGCCCTAGGACAGGGGGTACCCAGTACTTC. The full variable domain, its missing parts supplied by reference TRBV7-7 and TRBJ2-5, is GAGVSQSPRYKVTKRGQDVTLRCDPISSHATLYWYQQALGQGPEFLTYFNYEAQPDKSGLPSDRFSAERPEGSISTLTIQRTEQRDSAMYRCASSPRTGGTQYFGPGTRLLVL.

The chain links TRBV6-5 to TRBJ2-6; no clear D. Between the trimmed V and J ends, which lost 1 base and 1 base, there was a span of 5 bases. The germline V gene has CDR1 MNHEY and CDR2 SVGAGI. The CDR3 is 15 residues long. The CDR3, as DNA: TGTGCCAGCAGTTACTATGGGTCTGGGGCCAACGTCCTGACTTTC. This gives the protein CASSYYGSGANVLTF.